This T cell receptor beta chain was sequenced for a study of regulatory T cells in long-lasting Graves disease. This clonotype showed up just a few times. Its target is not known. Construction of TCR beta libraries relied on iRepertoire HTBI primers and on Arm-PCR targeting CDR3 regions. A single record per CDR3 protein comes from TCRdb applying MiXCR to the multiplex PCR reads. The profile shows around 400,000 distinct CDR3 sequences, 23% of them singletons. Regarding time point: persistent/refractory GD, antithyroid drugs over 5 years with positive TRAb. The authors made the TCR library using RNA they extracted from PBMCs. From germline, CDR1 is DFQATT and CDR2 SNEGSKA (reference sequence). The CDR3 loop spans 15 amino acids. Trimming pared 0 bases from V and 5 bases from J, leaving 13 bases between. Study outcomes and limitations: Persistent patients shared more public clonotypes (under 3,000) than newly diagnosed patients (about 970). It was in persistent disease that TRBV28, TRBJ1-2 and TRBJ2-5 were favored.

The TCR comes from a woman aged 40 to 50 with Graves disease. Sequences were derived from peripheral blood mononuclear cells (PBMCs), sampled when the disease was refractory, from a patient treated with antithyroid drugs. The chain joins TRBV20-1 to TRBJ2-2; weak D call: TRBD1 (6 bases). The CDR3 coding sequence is TGCAGTGCTAGAGATCTACAGGGTAGGACCGGGGAGCTGTTTTTT. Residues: CSARDLQGRTGELFF.